The clone carrying this TCR beta chain was observed at least ten times. Its antigen is undetermined. This CDR3 contains 17 residues. The germline V gene has CDR1 GTSNPN and CDR2 SVGIG (reference sequence). Deletions cut 3 bases from V and 0 bases from J, with 18 bases between. The source of the sample is a study of read filtering for tumor transcriptome and immune sequencing. Overall study context: IR-seq gave about 3.5 to 10.27 million TCR reads per sample; RNA-seq gave roughly 80 to 1,300. Study-wide points: Roughly four fifths of IR-seq clonotypes had one read, totaling about 3.5% of reads; RNA-seq: around 77% and 45%.

The library was built from about 370 ng RNA with molecular barcoded adaptors for alpha/delta and beta/gamma chains. A single record per CDR3 protein comes from TCRdb applying MiXCR to the reads. The repertoire includes 20,000 to 25,000 distinct CDR3 sequences, approximately 15% of them detected once, and about 70% sits in the top ten. Sampling of bone marrow took place during active disease in every patient. The V gene is TRBV30, the J gene TRBJ1-5; D is ambiguous. The receptor was derived from a donor at least 40 years old with multiple myeloma. The sequenced material came from a population of CD138-negative cells sorted from bone marrow. The CDR3 sequence is CAWSLAGVDYSNQPQHF. The CDR3 DNA follows: TGTGCCTGGAGCCTCGCCGGAGTCGACTATAGCAATCAGCCCCAGCATTTT.